This T cell receptor (beta chain) was documented in a study of glioma-infiltrating T cells. Whole-study findings and limits: Gliomas, especially low-grade, showed above-expected tissue-blood divergence; non-neoplastic patients showed below.

TCR alpha and beta CDR3 regions were amplified from RNA using iRepertoire nested multiplex PCR. TCRdb fed the multiplex PCR reads into MiXCR, producing one record per CDR3 protein. The table shows 100,000 to 150,000 distinct CDR3 sequences, with more than 20% occurring only once. In the case of this clonotype: Antigen: not known.

The length of the CDR3 is 13 residues. V lost 5 bases, J lost 1 base, and 8 bases lay in between. The germline V gene encodes CDR1 SQVTM and CDR2 ANQGSEA. The origin of this receptor is a human donor with low-grade glioma or glioblastoma, undergoing nonglioma brain surgery, or in good health (not recorded which). Sequenced sample: glioma tissue, nonneoplastic brain tissue, or PBMCs (not recorded which). The chain couples TRBV29-1 to TRBJ2-2; D is unclear. CDR3 bases: TGCAGCGTTTCGAGAGGGAACACCGGGGAGCTGTTTTTT. Translation gives CSVSRGNTGELFF.